Following are 3 T cell receptor beta chains from one sample sequenced in a study of cytomegalovirus exposure and HLA in healthy donors. The PCR ran on 60 Vbeta and 13 Jbeta primers. Profiled with immunoSEQ multiplex PCR; TCRdb holds only in-frame clones, not every one. The data contain about 100,000 clones, roughly 70% of them singletons. The sequenced material came from PBMCs. The receptors come from a man aged 35 to 55 in good health and CMV-seropositive.

The CDR3 region is CASSVLSGANVLTF. CDR3 nucleotides: TGTGCCAGCAGTGTCCTCTCTGGGGCCAACGTCCTGACTTTC. The chain is built from TRBV2 and TRBJ2-6; D is undetermined. V gave up 4 bases and J gave up 0 bases, with 4 bases separating them. This CDR3 is built from 14 residues. Germline V gene data show CDR1 as SNHLY and CDR2 as FYNNEI. Supplemented by reference TRBV2 and TRBJ2-6, the full variable domain reads EPEVTQTPSHQVTQMGQEVILRCVPISNHLYFYWYRQILGQKVEFLVSFYNNEISEKSEIFDDQFSVERPDGSNFTLKIRSTKLEDSAMYFCASSVLSGANVLTFGAGSRLTVL.

The chain employs TRBV7-3 and TRBJ1-2; TRBD1 is a possible D gene (5 bases). The CDR3 length is 14 residues. V lost 2 bases and J lost 7, with 14 bases in between. Germline values: CDR1 SGHTA, CDR2 FQGTGA. The chain's CDR3 is CASSLSGGAIGYTF. As DNA, the CDR3 is TGTGCCAGCAGCTTATCGGGCGGGGCTATTGGCTACACCTTC. Full variable domain (outside the CDR3, taken from reference TRBV7-3 and TRBJ1-2): GAGVSQTPSNKVTEKGKYVELRCDPISGHTALYWYRQSLGQGPEFLIYFQGTGAADDSGLPNDRFFAVRPEGSVSTLKIQRTERGDSAVYLCASSLSGGAIGYTFGSGTRLTVV.

V gene TRBV10-2 combines with J gene TRBJ2-1, with D possibly matching TRBD2 (7 bases). V lost 6 bases and J 1 base, leaving 10 bases between the germline ends. Germline CDR1 reads WSHSY; CDR2 reads SAAADI. CDR3 size: 14 residues. The chain's CDR3 is CASRSGTSYNEQFF. The CDR3 DNA sequence: TGCGCCAGCAGAAGCGGGACATCCTACAATGAGCAGTTCTTC.